The clone carrying this T cell receptor (beta chain) was detected only once. Its antigen remains unidentified. The V end was cut by 0 bases, the J end by 5 bases, with 12 bases between. This CDR3 region has 15 residues. CDR1 SGHKS and CDR2 YYEKEE come from the germline V gene (reference sequence). Produced via immunoSEQ multiplex PCR; TCRdb's table is partial and in-frame only. The sample includes fewer than 25,000 clones, 85% to 95% of them seen just once. This sample stems from a study of B cell selection in AIRE deficiency. The regulatory T cell sort gate was CD4+CD25hiCD127low/negative. Study-level points and caveats: Approximately 29% of healthy-shared Treg sequences were found among patient Tconv cells. Shared Treg sequences were biased toward short CDR3s with few non-templated nucleotide insertions.

The chain recombines TRBV5-5 with TRBJ1-5; D not resolved. This clonotype was sampled from a human donor in good health. Sequenced input: CD4+CD25+ Tregs sorted from PBMCs. The CDR3: CASSLVWASHQPQHF. Written as DNA, the CDR3 is TGTGCCAGCAGCTTGGTTTGGGCCTCACATCAGCCCCAGCATTTT.